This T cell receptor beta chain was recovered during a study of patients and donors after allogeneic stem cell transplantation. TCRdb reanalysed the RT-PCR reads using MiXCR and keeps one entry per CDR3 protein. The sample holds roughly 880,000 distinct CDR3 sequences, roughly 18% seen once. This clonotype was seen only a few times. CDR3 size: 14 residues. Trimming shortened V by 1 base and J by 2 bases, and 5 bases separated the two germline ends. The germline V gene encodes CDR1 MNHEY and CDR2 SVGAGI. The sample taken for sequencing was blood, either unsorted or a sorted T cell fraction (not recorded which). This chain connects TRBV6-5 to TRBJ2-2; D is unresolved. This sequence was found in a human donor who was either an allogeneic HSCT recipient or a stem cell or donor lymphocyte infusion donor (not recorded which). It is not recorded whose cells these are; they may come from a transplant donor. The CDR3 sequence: CASSYFINTGELFF. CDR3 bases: TGTGCCAGCAGTTACTTTATAAACACCGGGGAGCTGTTTTTT.